This T cell receptor beta chain was found in a study of T cell changes during pregnancy in multiple sclerosis. Sequencing was performed with immunoSEQ multiplex PCR; in TCRdb, only in-frame clones are kept and a portion is missing. The sample contains roughly 40,000 clones, 91% of which appear only once. The CDR3 runs 13 residues. Per germline, CDR1 MNHEY and CDR2 SVGAGI. Trimming removed 2 bases from V and 6 bases from J, with 11 bases in between. The specimen comprised CD8+ T cells from peripheral blood mononuclear cells, sampled before pregnancy. This chain uses TRBV6-5 with TRBJ2-7, with D possibly matching TRBD2 (6 bases). This TCR was sampled from a female donor with multiple sclerosis, enrolled in a pregnancy study. This CDR3 reads CASSYGGTVEQYF. The DNA for the CDR3 is TGTGCCAGCAGTTACGGCGGGACTGTCGAGCAGTACTTC.